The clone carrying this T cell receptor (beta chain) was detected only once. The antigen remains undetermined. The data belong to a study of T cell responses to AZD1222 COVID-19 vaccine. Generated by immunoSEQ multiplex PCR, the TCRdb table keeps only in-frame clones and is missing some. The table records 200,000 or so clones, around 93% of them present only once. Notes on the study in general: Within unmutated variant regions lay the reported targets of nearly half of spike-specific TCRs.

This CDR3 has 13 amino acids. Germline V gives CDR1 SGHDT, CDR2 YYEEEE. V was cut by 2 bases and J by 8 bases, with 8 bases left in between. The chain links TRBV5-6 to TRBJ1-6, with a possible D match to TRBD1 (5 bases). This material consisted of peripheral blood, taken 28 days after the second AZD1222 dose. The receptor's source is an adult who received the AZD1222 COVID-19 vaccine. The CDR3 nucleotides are TGTGCCAGCAGCTTCGGCAGGGATTCACCCCTCCACTTT. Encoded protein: CASSFGRDSPLHF.